This passage covers 27 T cell receptor beta chains from one sample sequenced in a study of post-analysis software for immune sequencing data. The TCR beta cDNA libraries carried unique molecular identifiers. Via MiXCR, TCRdb re-called the PCR reads, giving one row per CDR3 protein. This repertoire shows 400,000 to 500,000 distinct CDR3 sequences, roughly 40% found once; its top ten account for under 9%. No antigen is known for these receptors. Findings and limits, study-wide: In patients, about 5 TRBV segments were more frequent than in controls, with TRBV5-6, TRBV5-1 and TRBV20-1 among them.

The sequenced sample was blood. Source of these receptors: a girl aged 2 to 9 with multiple sclerosis.

This clonotype was seen once. This chain links TRBV6-5 with TRBJ1-2; D is ambiguous. CDR1 and CDR2 from the germline V gene are MNHEY and SVGAGI. Between the trimmed V and J ends, which lost 7 bases and 2 bases, there was a span of 17 bases. This CDR3 is 15 amino acids long. The CDR3 bases are TGTGCCAGCACCCGGGGTGGAAATAGGAACTATGGCTACACCTTC. The encoded protein is CASTRGGNRNYGYTF.

The V and J genes are TRBV28 and TRBJ2-1, with 7 bases aligning to TRBD2. The J segment lost 6 bases and the V segment lost 3 bases, leaving 5 bases of the junction unmatched. CDR1 is MDHEN and CDR2 is SYDVKM in the germline V gene. This CDR3 is built from 14 residues. CDR3 DNA: TGTGCCAGCAGTTTCCTGCTAGCGGTCAATGAGCAGTTCTTC. It is translated as CASSFLLAVNEQFF. Full variable domain (missing parts from reference TRBV28 and TRBJ2-1): DVKVTQSSRYLVKRTGEKVFLECVQDMDHENMFWYRQDPGLGLRLIYFSYDVKMKEKGDIPEGYSVSREKKERFSLILESASTNQTSMYLCASSFLLAVNEQFFGPGTRLTVL.

The chain is built from TRBV11-2 and TRBJ2-1; 8 bases map to TRBD2. The CDR3 extends over 16 amino acids. Germline V gene lookup returns CDR1 SGHAT and CDR2 FQNNGV. V lost 5 bases to trimming and J lost 4 bases; unmatched junction nucleotides: 10. The CDR3 region has the DNA TGTGCCAGCAGCCCGCCCCGGGGGGGCCTTTACAATGAGCAGTTCTTC. Translating gives CASSPPRGGLYNEQFF.

Points on this clonotype: Sequence at one end of the junction differs from germline and may be a read error. The chain couples TRBV4-3 to TRBJ2-7; 9 bases are shared with TRBD1. From germline, CDR1 is LGHNA and CDR2 YSLEER. The CDR3 runs to 16 residues. The CDR3 DNA follows: TGCGCCGGCAGCCCTTTCGGACAGGGGTCCTCCTACGAGCAGTACTTC. It translates to CAGSPFGQGSSYEQYF.

This clonotype showed up just once. V gene TRBV4-3 combines with J gene TRBJ2-2, with D tentatively TRBD1 (5 bases). Germline V gives CDR1 LGHNA, CDR2 YSLEER. This CDR3 spans 17 amino acids. V gave up 1 base and J gave up 7 bases, with 19 bases separating them. CDR3 DNA sequence: TGCGCCAGCAGCCAAGGACAGTCTGTATTGGCCGTCGGGGAGCTGTTTTTT. It codes for CASSQGQSVLAVGELFF.

The chain joins TRBV6-4 to TRBJ1-2; maybe TRBD1 (5 bases). The CDR3 sequence is 16 residues long. V was shortened by 11 bases and J by 2 bases, with 24 bases between the two germline ends. In germline, CDR1 is MRHNA, CDR2 SNTAGT. The CDR3 coding sequence is TGTGCCGCCAGTACCTCTGGGAGGACATGGAACTATGGCTACACCTTC. Its translation is CAASTSGRTWNYGYTF.

This clonotype has more than one count but fewer than ten. The chain joins TRBV4-2 to TRBJ2-7; D call uncertain. The CDR3 is 15 amino acids. V lost 4 bases, J lost 2 bases, and 15 bases lay in between. Germline loops: CDR1 LGHNA, CDR2 YNFKEQ. The CDR3 loop is CASSRSWEETYEQYF. The DNA for the CDR3 is TGTGCCAGCAGCCGCTCTTGGGAAGAGACCTACGAGCAGTACTTC.

This clonotype was detected a few times. V and J are TRBV24-1 and TRBJ2-7; TRBD1 agrees at 9 bases. Looked up from germline, CDR1 is KGHDR and CDR2 is SFDVKD. The CDR3 totals 15 residues. V trimming: 4 bases; J trimming: 3 bases; junction bases outside the gene matches: 6. The CDR3 region has the DNA TGTGCCACCAGTGAAACGGGACAGGGCGGCTACGAGCAGTACTTC. It yields the protein CATSETGQGGYEQYF.

This clonotype was observed a few times. The germline gene is not matched at one end of the junction; a read error may be the cause. The rearrangement uses TRBV4-3 and TRBJ1-2; D remains ambiguous. The CDR3 consists of 16 residues. The germline V gene has CDR1 LGHNA and CDR2 YSLEER. The CDR3 DNA follows: TGCGCCAGCAGCCACCTGATAGGTCAGGTTAACTATGGCTGCACCTTC. Its protein is CASSHLIGQVNYGCTF.

This sequence joins TRBV15 and TRBJ1-2, with a tentative D call TRBD1 (5 bases). Trimming stripped 5 bases from V and 3 bases from J, with 16 bases between. The CDR3 runs 15 residues. From germline, CDR1 is LNHNV and CDR2 YYDKDF (reference sequence). The CDR3 sequence: CATSSRQPSHYGYTF. CDR3 coding DNA: TGTGCCACCAGCTCACGACAGCCTTCTCACTATGGCTACACCTTC.

This clonotype turned up a few times. The junction does not match germline at one end; this may be a read error. The V gene is TRBV5-1, the J gene TRBJ2-1; 12 nucleotides line up with TRBD2. CDR1 and CDR2 from the germline V gene are SGHRS and YFSETQ. The CDR3 is 19 amino acids. CDR3 amino acids: CASSLTSGGRPSSYNERFF. The CDR3 DNA reads TGCGCCAGCAGCTTGACTAGCGGGGGGCGACCGAGCTCCTACAATGAGCGGTTCTTC.

CDR3 protein: CAVRRRASYNEQFF. As DNA, the CDR3 is TGTGCCGTCCGACGGCGAGCCTCCTACAATGAGCAGTTCTTC. The chain joins TRBV27 to TRBJ2-1; D uncertain. Germline values: CDR1 MNHEY, CDR2 SMNVEV (reference sequence). This CDR3 has 14 amino acids. V lost 11 bases and J 0 bases, leaving 14 bases between the germline ends.

V and J are TRBV7-9 and TRBJ2-1; weak D call: TRBD2 (5 bases). This CDR3 is built from 16 residues. The V gene's germline CDR1 is SEHNR and CDR2 FQNEAQ (reference sequence). V shed 3 bases and J shed 6 bases, with 18 bases lying between them. DNA for the CDR3: TGTGCCAGCAGCTTGACTCTCCGACGCCGGGGCAATGAGCAGTTCTTC. Translating gives CASSLTLRRRGNEQFF. The full variable domain, with the rest looked up from reference TRBV7-9 and TRBJ2-1, is DTGVSQNPRHKITKRGQNVTFRCDPISEHNRLYWYRQTLGQGPEFLTYFQNEAQLEKSRLLSDRFSAERPKGSFSTLEIQRTEQGDSAMYLCASSLTLRRRGNEQFFGPGTRLTVL.

The chain couples TRBV3-1 to TRBJ2-2, with 10 bases fitting TRBD2. The CDR3 spans 16 residues. After removal of 4 bases from V and 2 bases from J, the junction contained 4 bases not matched to a gene. The V gene's germline CDR1 is LGHDT and CDR2 YNNKEL (reference sequence). The chain's CDR3 is CASSRRTSGNTGELFF. The CDR3 nucleotides are TGTGCCAGCAGCCGCCGGACTAGCGGAAACACCGGGGAGCTGTTTTTT.

The chain combines TRBV5-1 with TRBJ1-1, with a possible D match to TRBD1 (5 bases). The CDR3 has 17 residues. Between the trimmed V and J ends, which lost 1 base and 1 base, there was a span of 17 bases. Germline V gives CDR1 SGHRS, CDR2 YFSETQ. CDR3 in DNA: TGCGCCAGCAGCTTGAAGGGCCCCCCAGGGCCGAACACTGAAGCTTTCTTT. This translates into CASSLKGPPGPNTEAFF.

This chain links TRBV7-6 with TRBJ2-7, with D possibly matching TRBD1 (5 bases). Trimming took off 3 bases at V and 4 bases at J, with 16 bases between the two ends. The CDR3 extends over 15 amino acids. Germline loops: CDR1 SGHVS, CDR2 FNYEAQ. CDR3 bases: TGTGCCAGCAGCTTCGGACACGCTGCAGCTTACGAGCAGTACTTC. This gives the protein CASSFGHAAAYEQYF.

This rearrangement joins TRBV28 to TRBJ2-1; the match to TRBD2 covers 8 bases. This CDR3 has 16 amino acids. From germline, CDR1 is MDHEN and CDR2 SYDVKM. V was pared by 1 base and J by 3 bases, with 5 bases of the junction left unmatched. The CDR3 loop reads CASSLSKAGGYNEQFF. CDR3 coding DNA: TGTGCCAGCAGTTTATCCAAGGCGGGAGGCTACAATGAGCAGTTCTTC.

CDR3 sequence (DNA): TGCAGTGCTAGAATCGGACAGTTCACAGATACGCAGTATTTT. Its protein is CSARIGQFTDTQYF. The chain carries TRBV20-1 and TRBJ2-3; D is possibly TRBD1 (6 bases). The germline V and J ends were trimmed by 2 bases and 2 bases, with 11 bases remaining between them. The CDR3 is made up of 14 amino acids. Germline CDR1 and CDR2: DFQATT and SNEGSKA (reference sequence).

This clonotype was counted a few times. J is TRBJ1-5 and V is TRBV20-1, with D hard to call. Trimming left V 2 bases short and J 1 base short, with 12 bases between. CDR1 and CDR2 from the germline V gene are DFQATT and SNEGSKA (reference sequence). The CDR3 consists of 15 residues. CDR3 DNA: TGCAGTGCTAGACCCTCGGGAGGGAGCAATCAGCCCCAGCATTTT. As protein: CSARPSGGSNQPQHF.

The chain joins TRBV20-1 to TRBJ2-4, with 8 bases aligning to TRBD2. Near its end, the DNA agrees better with TRBJ2-7, so the J call may be wrong. The CDR3 length is 15 residues. Germline V CDR1 and CDR2: DFQATT, SNEGSKA (reference sequence). CDR3 sequence reads: CSATGGDGSTYEQYF. CDR3 coding DNA: TGCAGTGCTACGGGAGGGGACGGATCCACCTACGAGCAGTACTTC.

In this sample, this clonotype turned up a few times. The chain uses TRBV28 and TRBJ2-7; a possible D gene is TRBD1 (6 bases). Trimming pared 5 bases from V and 2 bases from J, leaving 13 bases between. The CDR3 length is 14 residues. The germline V gene has CDR1 MDHEN and CDR2 SYDVKM. The CDR3 bases are TGTGCCAGCAGTATCGCAGGGGTAACCTACGAGCAGTACTTC. It codes for CASSIAGVTYEQYF.

The chain employs TRBV12-3 or TRBV12-4 and TRBJ2-7; TRBD2 matches at 11 bases. V dropped 6 bases and J dropped 6; count of bases not matched to a gene: 10. The CDR3 contains 15 residues. The DNA for the CDR3 is TGTGCCAGCAGCCTACTTAGCGGGAGGGCCTCCGAGCAGTACTTC. Translation: CASSLLSGRASEQYF.

The V gene is TRBV6-6, the J gene TRBJ2-3, with TRBD2 matching over 7 bases. The CDR3 is made up of 17 amino acids. V lost 6 bases to trimming and J lost 2 bases; unmatched junction nucleotides: 14. Looked up from germline, CDR1 is MNHNY and CDR2 is SVGAGI (reference sequence). CDR3 loop: CASSLLGRAGDTDTQYF. As DNA, the CDR3 is TGTGCCAGCAGCCTCCTGGGGCGTGCGGGGGACACAGATACGCAGTATTTT.

The sample holds a few counts of this clonotype. The chain joins TRBV30 to TRBJ1-5, with TRBD1 matching over 7 bases. Germline V lookup: CDR1 GTSNPN, CDR2 SVGIG (reference sequence). After removal of 0 bases from V and 3 bases from J, the junction contained 5 bases not matched to a gene. The CDR3 covers 15 residues. DNA for the CDR3: TGTGCCTGGAGTGTATCAGGGGGTATCAATCAGCCCCAGCATTTT. Protein sequence: CAWSVSGGINQPQHF.

This clonotype has just a few counts. The rearrangement links TRBV28 to TRBJ1-5; weak D call: TRBD1 (5 bases). Trimming cost V 3 bases and J 4 bases, with 13 bases left between them. The CDR3 length is 15 residues. Germline lookup yields CDR1 MDHEN and CDR2 SYDVKM. The CDR3 is CASSFLGDSNQPQHF. In nucleotides, the CDR3 is TGTGCCAGCAGTTTCCTTGGTGACAGTAATCAGCCCCAGCATTTT.

V is TRBV28 and J is TRBJ2-1; D gene unclear. Germline values: CDR1 MDHEN, CDR2 SYDVKM. The V end lost 5 bases, the J end lost 4 bases, and 12 bases lay between the germline ends. CDR3 size: 14 residues. In DNA, the CDR3 is TGTGCCAGCAGTCCGAACCGACCGTACAATGAGCAGTTCTTC. Its translation is CASSPNRPYNEQFF.

The chain carries TRBV29-1 and TRBJ1-2; no firm D call. The germline V gene has CDR1 SQVTM and CDR2 ANQGSEA. V dropped 5 bases and J dropped 7 bases, with 11 bases sitting between them. This CDR3 has 11 amino acids. The CDR3 loop reads CSVLHGGGYTF. The CDR3 DNA follows: TGCAGCGTTCTCCACGGTGGTGGCTACACCTTC.